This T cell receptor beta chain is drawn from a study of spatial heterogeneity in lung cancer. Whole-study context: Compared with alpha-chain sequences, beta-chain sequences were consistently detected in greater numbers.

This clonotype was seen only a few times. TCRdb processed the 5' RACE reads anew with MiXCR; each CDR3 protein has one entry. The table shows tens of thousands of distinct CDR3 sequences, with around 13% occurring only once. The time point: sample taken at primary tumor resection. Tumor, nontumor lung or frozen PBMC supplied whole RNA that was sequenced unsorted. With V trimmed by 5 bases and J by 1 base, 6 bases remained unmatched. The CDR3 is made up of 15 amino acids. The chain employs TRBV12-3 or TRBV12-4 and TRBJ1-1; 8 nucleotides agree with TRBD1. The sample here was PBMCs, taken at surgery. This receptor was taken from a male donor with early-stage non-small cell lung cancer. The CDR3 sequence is CASSPWTGRNTEAFF. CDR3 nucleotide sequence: TGTGCCAGCAGTCCCTGGACAGGGAGGAACACTGAAGCTTTCTTT.